One sample yielded the 32 T cell receptor beta chains listed below, sequenced in a study of fetal regulatory T cell absence and autoimmunity. Assay: immunoSEQ multiplex PCR; the TCRdb copy retains only in-frame clones and omits some. The sample lists some 87,000 clones, approximately 79% occurring once. The specimen was pancreas tissue. The receptors here all came from a male donor with IPEX syndrome.

The sample holds one count of this clone. The sample contains more than one DNA sequence encoding this CDR3. This chain joins TRBV4-3 and TRBJ1-1; D not resolved. CDR3 length: 11 residues. Germline V gene data show CDR1 as LGHNA and CDR2 as YSLEER. V was cut by 3 bases and J by 4 bases, with 3 bases left in between. CDR3 coding DNA: TGCGCCAGCAGCCAGGGCACTGAAGCTTTCTTT. Protein sequence: CASSQGTEAFF.

This chain links TRBV21-1 with TRBJ2-3; the table's TRBD2 call for D was not verified on the DNA. TRBV21-1 is assigned pseudogene status. The CDR3 has 15 residues. CDR3 sequence: CASSKFSGSTDTQYF. The CDR3 DNA reads TGTGCCAGCAGCAAATTTAGCGGGAGCACAGATACGCAGTATTTT.

The chain recombines TRBV7-6 with TRBJ2-3, with D possibly matching TRBD1 (8 bases). The CDR3 length is 15 residues. V was cut by 1 base and J by 6 bases, with 14 bases left in between. CDR1 is SGHVS, CDR2 FNYEAQ, per germline. The chain's CDR3 is CASSLGVQGGDTQYF. CDR3 coding DNA: TGTGCCAGCAGCTTAGGGGTACAGGGGGGGGATACGCAGTATTTT.

This rearrangement joins TRBV2 to TRBJ2-3; 8 nucleotides align to TRBD2. J gave up 5 bases and V 6 bases, and 4 bases lay outside the gene matches. The germline V gene encodes CDR1 SNHLY and CDR2 FYNNEI. The CDR3 spans 13 residues. In nucleotides, the CDR3 is TGTGCCAGCAGGGGGCTAGCGGGAGATACGCAGTATTTT. Its protein is CASRGLAGDTQYF.

As for this clone: Relative to the germline gene, one junction end is altered; a read error may explain this. CDR3 in DNA: TGTGCCATCAGTGTGGGAGAGACCCAGTACTTC. It translates to CAISVGETQYF. The chain couples TRBV6-1 to TRBJ2-5, with D hard to call. Germline values: CDR1 MNHNS, CDR2 SASEGT. The CDR3 consists of 11 residues.

This clone was seen only a few times. This chain joins TRBV11-2 and TRBJ2-7; D unclear. CDR3 length: 12 amino acids. The V and J ends lost 1 base and 2 bases respectively, with 3 bases between them. Germline assignment: CDR1 SGHAT and CDR2 FQNNGV. The CDR3 here is CASSLATYEQYF. CDR3 DNA sequence: TGTGCCAGCAGCTTAGCCACCTACGAGCAGTACTTC.

This clone was seen once. CDR3: CASSLARGYFSYEQYF. The CDR3 DNA follows: TGTGCCAGCAGCTTGGCTCGGGGTTATTTCTCCTACGAGCAGTACTTC. The chain employs TRBV5-6 and TRBJ2-7; tentatively, D is TRBD2 (5 bases). CDR3 length: 16 amino acids. Per the germline V gene, CDR1 is SGHDT and CDR2 is YYEEEE. Trimming stripped 0 bases from V and 0 bases from J, with 13 bases between.

The V gene is TRBV5-1, the J gene TRBJ2-5; 14 bases fit TRBD2. Germline V gene data show CDR1 as SGHRS and CDR2 as YFSETQ. J lost 5 bases, V lost 3 bases, and 9 bases had no gene match. The CDR3 runs to 17 residues. This CDR3 reads CASSSGLAGGSGETQYF. DNA for the CDR3: TGCGCCAGCAGCTCAGGACTAGCGGGGGGATCGGGGGAGACCCAGTACTTC. The full variable domain, completed using reference TRBV5-1 and TRBJ2-5, is KAGVTQTPRYLIKTRGQQVTLSCSPISGHRSVSWYQQTPGQGLQFLFEYFSETQRNKGNFPGRFSGRQFSNSRSEMNVSTLELGDSALYLCASSSGLAGGSGETQYFGPGTRLLVL.

The chain uses TRBV13 and TRBJ1-2, with 7 bases identical to TRBD1. The trim removed 7 bases at V and 4 bases at J, leaving 6 bases unmatched. Per germline, CDR1 PRHDT and CDR2 FYEKMQ (reference sequence). The CDR3 contains 13 residues. The CDR3 nucleotides read TGTGCCAGCACTGGACAGGAGAGCTATGGCTACACCTTC. Its translation is CASTGQESYGYTF.

The chain uses TRBV5-6 and TRBJ2-3; D perhaps matches TRBD2 (6 bases). This CDR3 has 15 residues. CDR1 is SGHDT, CDR2 YYEEEE, per germline. V dropped 1 base and J dropped 0 bases, with 9 bases sitting between them. Written as DNA, the CDR3 is TGTGCCAGCAGCTTGCGCGGGATAAGCACAGATACGCAGTATTTT. Protein sequence: CASSLRGISTDTQYF.

The CDR3 spells CASRAGDTQYF. The CDR3 DNA reads TGTGCCAGCAGGGCGGGGGATACGCAGTATTTT. The chain couples TRBV5-4 to TRBJ2-3; tentatively, D is TRBD2 (6 bases). Trimming left V 5 bases short and J 6 bases short, with 7 bases between. From germline, CDR1 is SGHNT and CDR2 YYREEE (reference sequence). This CDR3 contains 11 residues.

In its sample, this clone was seen a few times. The genes are TRBV7-6 and TRBJ1-2, with D possibly TRBD1 on 5 matching bases. The germline CDR1 and CDR2 sequences are SGHVS and FNYEAQ. V was trimmed by 0 bases and J by 9 bases, leaving 14 bases between them. The CDR3 totals 14 residues. As DNA, the CDR3 is TGTGCCAGCAGCTTAGCTAGGCAGGGCGGGAGCTACACCTTC. Amino acid sequence: CASSLARQGGSYTF.

A single count supports this clone. The chain recombines TRBV6-1 with TRBJ2-1; 15 bases are shared with TRBD2. The CDR3 loop spans 19 amino acids. Germline lookup yields CDR1 MNHNS and CDR2 SASEGT. V was pared by 4 bases and J by 2 bases, with 9 bases of the junction left unmatched. The CDR3 DNA reads TGTGCCAGCAGTGCGATGGGACTAGCGGGAGGTGGGGCCTACAATGAGCAGTTCTTC. It is translated as CASSAMGLAGGGAYNEQFF.

The chain couples TRBV12-5 to TRBJ2-3, with TRBD1 as a possible D gene (6 bases). Germline V CDR1 and CDR2: LGHNT, FRNRAP. The CDR3 totals 16 residues. V lost 4 bases and J lost 2, with 16 bases in between. CDR3 loop: CASGWTPQGTTDTQYF. The CDR3 coding sequence is TGTGCTAGTGGTTGGACTCCACAGGGCACCACAGATACGCAGTATTTT. Full variable domain (missing parts from reference TRBV12-5 and TRBJ2-3): DARVTQTPRHKVTEMGQEVTMRCQPILGHNTVFWYRQTMMQGLELLAYFRNRAPLDDSGMPKDRFSAEMPDATLATLKIQPSEPRDSAVYFCASGWTPQGTTDTQYFGPGTRLTVL.

The V call is TRBV30, the J call TRBJ1-1, with D perhaps matching TRBD1 (6 bases). The CDR3 extends over 13 amino acids. Trimming removed 2 bases at V and 2 bases at J, with 9 bases between. CDR1 and CDR2 from the germline V gene are GTSNPN and SVGIG (reference sequence). CDR3 sequence (DNA): TGTGCCTGGAGTCCGGGGGGCAACACTGAAGCTTTCTTT. Amino acid sequence: CAWSPGGNTEAFF.

There are a few counts of this clone. The genes are TRBV2 and TRBJ2-3, with 8 bases aligning to TRBD2. Trimming removed 2 bases from V and 4 bases from J; junction bases left unmatched: 8. This CDR3 has 16 amino acids. Germline values: CDR1 SNHLY, CDR2 FYNNEI. The CDR3 loop reads CASSEQLAGSADTQYF. Here the CDR3 DNA reads TGTGCCAGCAGTGAACAGTTAGCGGGGTCCGCAGATACGCAGTATTTT.

This clone was seen only a few times. The V gene is TRBV14, the J gene TRBJ2-1, with D unresolved. Trimming stripped 1 base from V and 9 bases from J, with 4 bases between. CDR1 SGHDN and CDR2 FVKESK come from the germline V gene. The CDR3 is 11 amino acids. The CDR3 DNA reads TGTGCCAGCAGCCAAGCGGGTGAGCAGTTCTTC. It translates to CASSQAGEQFF.

This chain links TRBV7-2 with TRBJ1-5; no reliable D call. The ends were cut back, 2 bases at V and 2 bases at J, with 7 bases in the middle. Germline V gives CDR1 SGHTA, CDR2 FQGNSA. The CDR3 totals 14 residues. DNA of the CDR3: TGTGCCAGCAGCTTATGGGTTGGCAATCAGCCCCAGCATTTT. It yields the protein CASSLWVGNQPQHF.

The chain recombines TRBV10-3 with TRBJ1-5; no reliable D call. This CDR3 is 13 amino acids long. Deletions cut 2 bases from V and 3 bases from J, with 5 bases between. Germline V lookup: CDR1 ENHRY, CDR2 SYGVKD. The CDR3 DNA is TGTGCCATCAGTGAGGGGCCCAATCAGCCCCAGCATTTT. Protein sequence: CAISEGPNQPQHF.

This clone was counted between two and nine times. The chain recombines TRBV19 with TRBJ1-2, with TRBD1 matching 8 bases. In germline, CDR1 is LNHDA, CDR2 SQIVND (reference sequence). This CDR3 has 15 amino acids. V dropped 5 bases and J dropped 2; count of bases not matched to a gene: 7. CDR3 sequence reads: CASSANRDRNYGYTF. As DNA, the CDR3 is TGTGCCAGTAGTGCCAACCGGGACAGGAACTATGGCTACACCTTC. Full variable domain (rest looked up from reference TRBV19 and TRBJ1-2): DGGITQSPKYLFRKEGQNVTLSCEQNLNHDAMYWYRQDPGQGLRLIYYSQIVNDFQKGDIAEGYSVSREKKESFPLTVTSAQKNPTAFYLCASSANRDRNYGYTFGSGTRLTVV.

The CDR3 bases are TGTGCCAGCAGCTTGGAAGGGGGCGACCTCTCCTACGAGCAGTACTTC. This sequence encodes CASSLEGGDLSYEQYF. The V gene is TRBV5-6, the J gene TRBJ2-7; 7 bases are shared with TRBD1. The CDR3 runs to 16 residues. J lost 0 bases, V lost 0 bases, and 6 bases had no gene match. Germline assignment: CDR1 SGHDT and CDR2 YYEEEE. Full variable domain (outside the CDR3, taken from reference TRBV5-6 and TRBJ2-7): DAGVTQSPTHLIKTRGQQVTLRCSPKSGHDTVSWYQQALGQGPQFIFQYYEEEERQRGNFPDRFSGHQFPNYSSELNVNALLLGDSALYLCASSLEGGDLSYEQYFGPGTRLTVT.

This clone was observed once. The chain joins TRBV4-1 to TRBJ2-3; 9 nucleotides agree with TRBD2. CDR3 size: 15 residues. CDR1 and CDR2 from the germline V gene are MGHRA and YSYEKL. V shed 4 bases, J shed 5 bases, and the junction held 7 bases outside the gene matches. CDR3 residues: CASSPLAGVGDTQYF. The CDR3, as DNA: TGCGCCAGCAGCCCGTTAGCGGGGGTGGGAGATACGCAGTATTTT.

This clone appeared once. This CDR3 is also generated by other DNA sequences in the sample. The rearrangement links TRBV6-5 to TRBJ2-2; the D gene is possibly TRBD2 (5 bases). Germline V gives CDR1 MNHEY, CDR2 SVGAGI. There are 14 residues in the CDR3. V was cut by 2 bases and J by 1 base, with 5 bases left in between. The CDR3 DNA follows: TGTGCCAGCAGTTACGGACTGAACACCGGGGAGCTGTTTTTT. Amino acids: CASSYGLNTGELFF.

With respect to this clone: Its ends do not fully match the called genes, so a read error is possible. The genes are TRBV5-6 and TRBJ1-2; no clear D gene. This CDR3 is 14 amino acids long. Germline V gene data show CDR1 as SGHDT and CDR2 as YYEEEE. CDR3 nucleotides: TGTGCCAGCAGCTTCGGTATGGTCCGGGATATTAGATCTTTC. It is translated as CASSFGMVRDIRSF.

This chain joins TRBV7-9 and TRBJ2-1, with 8 bases lining up with TRBD2. CDR3 size: 16 residues. Germline CDR1 reads SEHNR; CDR2 reads FQNEAQ (reference sequence). With V trimmed by 1 base and J by 6 bases, 8 bases remained unmatched. The CDR3 is CASSLEGTRYLNEQFF. The CDR3 DNA reads TGTGCCAGCAGCTTAGAGGGGACTAGATACCTCAATGAGCAGTTCTTC. Together with reference TRBV7-9 and TRBJ2-1, the CDR3 gives the full variable domain: DTGVSQNPRHKITKRGQNVTFRCDPISEHNRLYWYRQTLGQGPEFLTYFQNEAQLEKSRLLSDRFSAERPKGSFSTLEIQRTEQGDSAMYLCASSLEGTRYLNEQFFGPGTRLTVL.

V gene TRBV10-3 combines with J gene TRBJ2-1, with 10 bases fitting TRBD2. V lost 4 bases and J lost 4; bases outside the gene matches: 1. The CDR3 extends over 14 amino acids. The germline CDR1 and CDR2 sequences are ENHRY and SYGVKD. In nucleotides, the CDR3 is TGTGCCATCAGTGCGACTAGCGGGTACAATGAGCAGTTCTTC. As protein: CAISATSGYNEQFF.

This chain uses TRBV25-1 with TRBJ2-5; D may be TRBD2 (7 bases). Germline V gene sequence: CDR1 MGHDK, CDR2 SYGVNS. V was clipped by 3 bases and J by 5 bases, with 22 bases between them. The CDR3 loop spans 17 amino acids. The CDR3, as DNA: TGTGCCAGCAGTGAGAGGTGGGAGGGGGGACACCGGGAGACCCAGTACTTC. Its translation: CASSERWEGGHRETQYF.

This clone appeared once. The V call is TRBV7-2, the J call TRBJ2-5, with no clear D. This CDR3 comprises 15 residues. V was cut by 2 bases and J by 1 base, with 11 bases left in between. Germline V gives CDR1 SGHTA, CDR2 FQGNSA. The CDR3 loop is CASSLIARLQETQYF. DNA for the CDR3: TGTGCCAGCAGCTTAATTGCCAGACTCCAAGAGACCCAGTACTTC.

The gene calls are TRBV4-3 and TRBJ2-3; D may match TRBD1 or TRBD2 (6 bases each). Trimming shortened V by 2 bases and J by 0 bases, and 12 bases separated the two germline ends. Germline CDR1 is LGHNA and CDR2 is YSLEER. The CDR3 sequence is 16 residues long. CDR3 region: CASSQRRGTSTDTQYF. The DNA of the CDR3 is TGCGCCAGCAGCCAACGGAGGGGGACTAGCACAGATACGCAGTATTTT.

The V call is TRBV6-5, the J call TRBJ2-7, with a possible D match to TRBD1 (7 bases). Germline values: CDR1 MNHEY, CDR2 SVGAGI. Trimming removed 7 bases at V and 4 bases at J, with 14 bases between. CDR3 length: 13 amino acids. The CDR3 protein is CASTPPGGYEQYF. The CDR3 DNA reads TGTGCCAGCACCCCGCCAGGGGGGTACGAGCAGTACTTC.

The rearrangement joins TRBV4-3 to TRBJ2-7, with TRBD2 identical over 10 bases. Looked up from germline, CDR1 is LGHNA and CDR2 is YSLEER. CDR3 length: 15 residues. Trimming cost V 1 base and J 4 bases; bases outside gene matches: 4. CDR3: CASSQAASGGYEQYF. For the CDR3, the DNA is TGCGCCAGCAGCCAAGCAGCTAGCGGGGGTTACGAGCAGTACTTC.

The chain couples TRBV5-4 to TRBJ2-1, with 8 bases fitting TRBD2. V lost 6 bases and J lost 6; bases outside the gene matches: 14. Germline V gene lookup returns CDR1 SGHNT and CDR2 YYREEE (reference sequence). This CDR3 is 16 amino acids long. The chain's CDR3 is CASKDPEREYRNEQFF. CDR3 sequence (DNA): TGTGCCAGCAAAGATCCAGAGCGGGAGTATCGCAATGAGCAGTTCTTC. Full variable domain (missing parts from reference TRBV5-4 and TRBJ2-1): ETGVTQSPTHLIKTRGQQVTLRCSSQSGHNTVSWYQQALGQGPQFIFQYYREEENGRGNFPPRFSGLQFPNYSSELNVNALELDDSALYLCASKDPEREYRNEQFFGPGTRLTVL.